Listed here are 9 T cell receptor beta chains from one sample, sequenced in a study of T cells in Graves' hyperthyroidism and ophthalmopathy. The TCR beta CDR3 regions underwent amplification using RNA transcripts as the source. HTBI primers were employed in a first-round RT-PCR of the TCR CDR3. TCRdb called the multiplex PCR reads again in MiXCR, with one record for every CDR3 protein. The table shows some 800,000 distinct CDR3 sequences, with over 35% occurring only once. The sample consisted of blood. These receptors were obtained from a man between 18 and 29 years old with Graves' hyperthyroidism.

The rearrangement uses TRBV5-1 and TRBJ2-7, with 11 bases lining up with TRBD1. Looked up from germline, CDR1 is SGHRS and CDR2 is YFSETQ. V shed 3 bases, J shed 4 bases, and the junction held 9 bases outside the gene matches. The CDR3 spans 16 residues. For the CDR3, the DNA is TGCGCCAGCAGCTGGACAGGGGGCGATAGTAGGTACGAGCAGTACTTC. This sequence encodes CASSWTGGDSRYEQYF.

A few counts support this clonotype. V and J are TRBV6-6 and TRBJ2-7, with 7 bases that match TRBD2. The germline V gene has CDR1 MNHNY and CDR2 SVGAGI (reference sequence). The CDR3 consists of 13 residues. J lost 6 bases, V lost 8 bases, and 10 bases had no gene match. The CDR3 loop is CASSGRELGEQYF. DNA for the CDR3: TGTGCCAGCTCGGGGCGGGAGCTAGGCGAGCAGTACTTC.

About this clonotype itself: Sequence at one end of the junction differs from germline and may be a read error. CDR3 nucleotide sequence: TGTGCCAGTAGAAACACCGGGGGGCTGTTTTTT. It yields the protein CASRNTGGLFF. The rearrangement links TRBV19 to TRBJ2-2; possible D gene TRBD2, 6 bases. This CDR3 has 11 residues. Germline V gene data show CDR1 as LNHDA and CDR2 as SQIVND (reference sequence).

This clonotype was observed a handful of times. The J gene is TRBJ2-2, the V gene TRBV10-1, with no clear D. Trimming shortened V by 4 bases and J by 6 bases, and 15 bases separated the two germline ends. The germline V gene has CDR1 WNHNN and CDR2 SYGVQD (reference sequence). The CDR3 runs to 15 residues. CDR3 sequence (DNA): TGCGCCAGCAGTGCGACCGGCATAACCCCCGGGGAGCTGTTTTTT. It encodes CASSATGITPGELFF.

The V gene is TRBV10-3, the J gene TRBJ2-7; a weak D match, TRBD1 (6 bases). The germline gives CDR1 ENHRY, CDR2 SYGVKD. V was cut by 10 bases and J by 2 bases, with 21 bases left in between. The CDR3 totals 15 residues. CDR3 DNA sequence: TGTGCCACTATACAGGGAAGAGACGAACCCTACGAGCAGTACTTC. Protein: CATIQGRDEPYEQYF.

A few counts support this clonotype. The V call is TRBV9, the J call TRBJ1-5; D call uncertain. CDR3 length equals 18 residues. V was trimmed by 0 bases and J by 0 bases, leaving 16 bases between them. CDR1 is SGDLS, CDR2 YYNGEE, per germline. CDR3 sequence (DNA): TGTGCCAGCAGCGTAGTTGGGTGTTCAGGACCTAGCAATCAGCCCCAGCATTTT. Translation gives CASSVVGCSGPSNQPQHF. Filled out from reference TRBV9 and TRBJ1-5, the complete variable domain reads DSGVTQTPKHLITATGQRVTLRCSPRSGDLSVYWYQQSLDQGLQFLIQYYNGEERAKGNILERFSAQQFPDLHSELNLSSLELGDSALYFCASSVVGCSGPSNQPQHFGDGTRLSIL.

The chain employs TRBV10-3 and TRBJ1-1; the D gene is possibly TRBD1 (5 bases). The CDR3 runs to 19 residues. V gave up 2 bases and J gave up 6 bases, with 28 bases separating them. The germline V gene has CDR1 ENHRY and CDR2 SYGVKD. CDR3 sequence reads: CAISEPGLRGRTGGAEAFF. The CDR3 nucleotides read TGTGCCATCAGTGAGCCGGGACTGAGGGGCAGAACGGGCGGGGCTGAAGCTTTCTTT.

This clonotype was detected many times. The junction departs from the called germline gene at one end, perhaps through a read error. This rearrangement joins TRBV20-1 to TRBJ1-4; D gene ambiguous. CDR1 DFQATT and CDR2 SNEGSKA come from the germline V gene (reference sequence). This CDR3 region has 11 residues. The CDR3 DNA follows: TGCAGTGCTAGAGGATTTAGTGGTTCGGCTTTT. The encoded protein is CSARGFSGSAF.

This clonotype was recorded a few times. The V and J genes are TRBV6-5 and TRBJ2-5; no reliable D call. V was trimmed by 2 bases and J by 5 bases, leaving 12 bases between them. This CDR3 has 14 amino acids. CDR1 MNHEY and CDR2 SVGAGI come from the germline V gene. In nucleotides, the CDR3 is TGTGCCAGCAGTTACAATTCGGTGGGGGAGACCCAGTACTTC. It yields the protein CASSYNSVGETQYF.